This T cell receptor beta chain is drawn from a study of T-cell reconstitution after alpha-beta-depleted transplantation in children. Preparing the TCRbeta library involved the use of unique molecular identifiers. TCRdb reanalysed the PCR reads using MiXCR and keeps one entry per CDR3 protein. Of over 200,000 distinct CDR3 sequences in the sample, around 7.7% are singletons; the top ten hold under 40%. With respect to this clonotype: What it binds is not known.

Study-wide points: Several hundred expanded graft clones reportedly were the source of alpha-beta T cells about two months after transplant. The authors attributed T-cell counts and diversity one year after transplant mostly to newly produced T cells.

The CDR3 sequence is 15 residues long. V lost 6 bases and J lost 0, with 14 bases in between. This chain joins TRBV12-3 or TRBV12-4 and TRBJ1-1; tentative D call: TRBD1 (5 bases). The TCR comes from a male patient aged 2 to 9 who had a stem cell transplant for acute myeloid leukemia, so the T cells may come from the graft donor. Sequenced material: PBMCs, mostly from graft donor cells, taken 360 days after TCRalphabeta/CD19-depleted stem cell transplant. This CDR3 reads CASSPTGTMNTEAFF. The CDR3 DNA sequence: TGTGCCAGCAGCCCCACCGGGACTATGAACACTGAAGCTTTCTTT.